A single TCR beta chain is shown here with its context. PCR was performed a second time for roughly 7 to 12 cycles using a sample-barcoded 5' primer and a J-beta primer mix. Unique molecular identifiers of 12 random nucleotides labeled each cDNA. TCRdb used MiXCR to reprocess the 5' RACE reads, holding one entry per CDR3 protein. There are 1.2 million to 1.5 million distinct CDR3 sequences in the sample; approximately 42% occur only once, and less than 8% lies in the top ten. Healthy individuals of Caucasian origin from Russia, aged roughly 6 to 100, served as donors. Each sample yielded at least 5 micrograms of PBMC total RNA. With 8 bases removed from V and 6 bases from J, the gap between germline ends came to 13 bases. The CDR3 has 12 amino acids. The germline CDR1 and CDR2 sequences are MNHEY and SVGAGI. These data originate in a study of blood T cells in healthy people across ages. Across the study: The template switching approach captured approximately one barcoded beta molecule for every two T cells.

J is TRBJ1-1 and V is TRBV6-5; D is possibly TRBD1 (5 bases). This receptor was taken from a woman under 30 in good health. The sequenced sample consisted of blood. The CDR3 DNA sequence: TGTGCCAGCCAGGGTGGGGGTTCTGAAGCTTTCTTT. This translates into CASQGGGSEAFF.